Presented here are 2 T cell receptor beta chains from one specimen sequenced in a study of blood T cell repertoires in COVID-19. The assay was immunoSEQ multiplex PCR, and TCRdb's table has in-frame clones only and misses some. Counted here are about 230,000 clones, about 82% occurring once; the ten biggest clones make up 5.1%. The sample comprised peripheral blood. The receptor set was obtained from a man in his fifties or sixties with COVID-19, enrolled during active disease.

The J gene is TRBJ2-5, the V gene TRBV11-2, with 12 bases matching TRBD2. CDR1 and CDR2 from the germline V gene are SGHAT and FQNNGV. The CDR3 covers 15 residues. After removal of 1 base from V and 5 bases from J, the junction contained 2 bases not matched to a gene. CDR3 DNA sequence: TGTGCCAGCAGCTTAGGCGGGACTAGCGGGGAGACCCAGTACTTC. Its protein product is CASSLGGTSGETQYF. The whole variable domain, remainder taken from reference TRBV11-2 and TRBJ2-5, is EAGVAQSPRYKIIEKRQSVAFWCNPISGHATLYWYQQILGQGPKLLIQFQNNGVVDDSQLPKDRFSAERLKGVDSTLKIQPAKLEDSAVYLCASSLGGTSGETQYFGPGTRLLVL.

This clone was found once. The chain combines TRBV28 with TRBJ1-6; weak D call: TRBD1 (5 bases). Germline CDR1 is MDHEN and CDR2 is SYDVKM. The CDR3 has 12 amino acids. Trimming took off 8 bases at V and 8 bases at J, with 10 bases between the two ends. CDR3 nucleotide sequence: TGTGCCAGCGGGGCGGTTGATTCACCCCTCCACTTT. This translates into CASGAVDSPLHF.